A single sample gave rise to the 3 T cell receptor beta chains below, sequenced in a study of blood T cell repertoires in COVID-19. Clones were sequenced by immunoSEQ multiplex PCR, and TCRdb holds only the in-frame ones, with some missing. The table includes around 400,000 clones, around 87% detected once. The specimen was peripheral blood. These receptors were taken from an older woman with COVID-19, enrolled during active disease.

This clone has just a few counts. The CDR3 here is CASRDRQGAVTEAFF. The DNA for the CDR3 is TGTGCCAGCAGGGACCGACAGGGGGCGGTCACTGAAGCTTTCTTT. This chain connects TRBV2 to TRBJ1-1; 10 bases align to TRBD1. The CDR3 runs to 15 residues. V was pared by 6 bases and J by 4 bases, with 8 bases of the junction left unmatched. Germline V gene data show CDR1 as SNHLY and CDR2 as FYNNEI.

V usage is TRBV7-3 and J usage is TRBJ2-7; tentatively, D is TRBD2 (5 bases). Germline V lookup: CDR1 SGHTA, CDR2 FQGTGA. There are 13 residues in the CDR3. V was shortened by 3 bases and J by 6 bases, with 12 bases between the two germline ends. CDR3 amino acids: CASSFRGPGEQYF. The CDR3 nucleotides read TGTGCCAGCAGCTTTCGAGGGCCCGGCGAGCAGTACTTC.

The chain has TRBV5-1 and TRBJ2-1; D might be TRBD1 (5 bases). The V and J ends lost 3 bases and 9 bases respectively, with 16 bases between them. Germline CDR1 reads SGHRS; CDR2 reads YFSETQ. The CDR3 length is 14 residues. CDR3 residues: CASSWGVKDGEQFF. DNA of the CDR3: TGCGCCAGCAGCTGGGGCGTGAAGGATGGTGAGCAGTTCTTC. Filled out from reference TRBV5-1 and TRBJ2-1, the complete variable domain reads KAGVTQTPRYLIKTRGQQVTLSCSPISGHRSVSWYQQTPGQGLQFLFEYFSETQRNKGNFPGRFSGRQFSNSRSEMNVSTLELGDSALYLCASSWGVKDGEQFFGPGTRLTVL.